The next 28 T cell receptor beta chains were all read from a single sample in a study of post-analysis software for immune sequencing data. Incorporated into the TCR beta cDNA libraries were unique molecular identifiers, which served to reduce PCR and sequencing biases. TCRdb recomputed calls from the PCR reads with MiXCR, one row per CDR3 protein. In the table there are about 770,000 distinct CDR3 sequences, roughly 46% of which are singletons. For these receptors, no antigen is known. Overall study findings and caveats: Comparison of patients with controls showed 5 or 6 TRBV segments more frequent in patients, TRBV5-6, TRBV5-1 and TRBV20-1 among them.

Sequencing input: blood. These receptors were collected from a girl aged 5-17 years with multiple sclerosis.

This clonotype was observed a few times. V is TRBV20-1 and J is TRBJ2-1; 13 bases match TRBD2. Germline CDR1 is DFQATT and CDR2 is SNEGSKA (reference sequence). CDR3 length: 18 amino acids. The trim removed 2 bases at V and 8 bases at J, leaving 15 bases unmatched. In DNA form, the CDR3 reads TGCAGTGCTAGATCCCCGGGACTAGCGGGATCAAAGGGCGATGAGCAGTTCTTC. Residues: CSARSPGLAGSKGDEQFF.

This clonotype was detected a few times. CDR3 sequence (DNA): TGCAGCAAACTCGAGTGGGCTGGCACAGATACGCAGTATTTT. This codes for CSKLEWAGTDTQYF. The rearrangement uses TRBV20-1 and TRBJ2-3, with D hard to call. Germline V gene sequence: CDR1 DFQATT, CDR2 SNEGSKA (reference sequence). The CDR3 covers 14 residues.

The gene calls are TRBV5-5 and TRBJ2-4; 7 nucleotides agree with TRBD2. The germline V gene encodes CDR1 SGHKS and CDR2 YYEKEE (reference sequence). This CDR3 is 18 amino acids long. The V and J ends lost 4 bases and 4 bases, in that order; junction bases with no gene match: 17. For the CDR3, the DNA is TGTGCCAGCAGCAAAGGCGTCGGTCTAGCGGATAAGAAAAACATTCAGTACTTC. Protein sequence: CASSKGVGLADKKNIQYF.

As DNA, the CDR3 is TGTGCCAGCAGCCCCCAGGCGTACCCGAGTTCCGAGCAGTACTTC. The encoded protein is CASSPQAYPSSEQYF. This chain joins TRBV9 and TRBJ2-5; the D is unclear. The J call may be incorrect, as the DNA end agrees better with TRBJ2-7. Germline CDR1 and CDR2: SGDLS and YYNGEE. The CDR3 has 15 residues.

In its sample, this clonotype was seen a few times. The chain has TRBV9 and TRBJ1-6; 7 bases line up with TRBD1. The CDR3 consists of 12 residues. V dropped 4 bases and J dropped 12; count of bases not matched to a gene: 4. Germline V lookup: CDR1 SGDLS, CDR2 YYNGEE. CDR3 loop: CASSFRTGPLHF. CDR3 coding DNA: TGTGCCAGCAGCTTCCGGACAGGACCCCTCCACTTT. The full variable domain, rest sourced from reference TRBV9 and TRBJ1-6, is DSGVTQTPKHLITATGQRVTLRCSPRSGDLSVYWYQQSLDQGLQFLIQYYNGEERAKGNILERFSAQQFPDLHSELNLSSLELGDSALYFCASSFRTGPLHFGNGTRLTVT.

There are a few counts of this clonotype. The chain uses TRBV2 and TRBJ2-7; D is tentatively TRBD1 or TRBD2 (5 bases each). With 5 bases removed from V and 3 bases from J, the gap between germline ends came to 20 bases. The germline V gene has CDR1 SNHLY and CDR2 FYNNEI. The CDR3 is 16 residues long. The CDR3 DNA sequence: TGTGCCAGCAGTCTGGGGCCAGGAGGAGTAGACTACGAGCAGTACTTC. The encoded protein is CASSLGPGGVDYEQYF.

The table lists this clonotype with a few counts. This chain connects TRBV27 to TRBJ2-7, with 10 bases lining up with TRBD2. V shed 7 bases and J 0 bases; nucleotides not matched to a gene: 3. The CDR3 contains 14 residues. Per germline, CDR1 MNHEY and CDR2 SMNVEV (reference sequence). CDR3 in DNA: TGTGCCAGCAAGGGACTAGCGAACTCCTACGAGCAGTACTTC. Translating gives CASKGLANSYEQYF.

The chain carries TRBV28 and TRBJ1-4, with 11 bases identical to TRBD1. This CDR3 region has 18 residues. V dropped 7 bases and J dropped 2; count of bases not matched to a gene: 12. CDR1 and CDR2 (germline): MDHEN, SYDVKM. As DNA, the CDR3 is TGTGCCAGCACCCGCCCGGGACAGGGGGTTGGTACTAATGAAAAACTGTTTTTT. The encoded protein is CASTRPGQGVGTNEKLFF.

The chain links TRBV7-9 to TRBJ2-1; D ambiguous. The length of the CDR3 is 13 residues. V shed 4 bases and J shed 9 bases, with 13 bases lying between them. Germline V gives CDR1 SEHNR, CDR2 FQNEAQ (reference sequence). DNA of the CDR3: TGTGCCAGCAGCTCCGCCTTTAGCTTTGAGCAGTTCTTC. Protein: CASSSAFSFEQFF.

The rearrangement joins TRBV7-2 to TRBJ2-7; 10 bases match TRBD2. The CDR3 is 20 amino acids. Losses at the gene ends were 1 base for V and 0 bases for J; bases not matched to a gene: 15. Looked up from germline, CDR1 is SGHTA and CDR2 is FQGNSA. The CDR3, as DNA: TGTGCCAGCAGCTTAGAGGGGTTGGGTCTTAGCGGGAGGTTCTCCTACGAGCAGTACTTC. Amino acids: CASSLEGLGLSGRFSYEQYF.

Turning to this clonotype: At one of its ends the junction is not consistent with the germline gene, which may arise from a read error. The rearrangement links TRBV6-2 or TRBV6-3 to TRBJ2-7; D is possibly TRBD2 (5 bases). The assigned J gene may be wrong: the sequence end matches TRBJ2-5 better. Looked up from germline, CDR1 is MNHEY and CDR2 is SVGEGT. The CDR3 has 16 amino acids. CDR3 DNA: TGTGTCAGCAGTTACTCGAGAGCGGTCCCGCGCGAGACCCAGTACTTC. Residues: CVSSYSRAVPRETQYF.

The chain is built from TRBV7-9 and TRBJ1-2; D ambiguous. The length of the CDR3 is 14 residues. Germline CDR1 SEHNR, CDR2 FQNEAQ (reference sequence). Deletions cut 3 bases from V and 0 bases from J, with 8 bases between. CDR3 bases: TGTGCCAGCAGCTTCGCCGGTGCTAACTATGGCTACACCTTC. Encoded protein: CASSFAGANYGYTF.

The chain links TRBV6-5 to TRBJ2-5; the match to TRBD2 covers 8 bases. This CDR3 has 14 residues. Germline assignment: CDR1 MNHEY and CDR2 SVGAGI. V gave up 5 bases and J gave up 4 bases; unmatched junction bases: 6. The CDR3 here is CASSGSGGRETQYF. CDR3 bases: TGTGCCAGCAGTGGGAGCGGGGGTCGAGAGACCCAGTACTTC.

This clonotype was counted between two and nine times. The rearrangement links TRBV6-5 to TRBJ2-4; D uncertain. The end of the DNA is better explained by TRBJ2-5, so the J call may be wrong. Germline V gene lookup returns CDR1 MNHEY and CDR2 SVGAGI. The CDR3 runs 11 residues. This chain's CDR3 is CATPQKETQYF. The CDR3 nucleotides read TGTGCCACTCCACAGAAAGAGACCCAGTACTTC.

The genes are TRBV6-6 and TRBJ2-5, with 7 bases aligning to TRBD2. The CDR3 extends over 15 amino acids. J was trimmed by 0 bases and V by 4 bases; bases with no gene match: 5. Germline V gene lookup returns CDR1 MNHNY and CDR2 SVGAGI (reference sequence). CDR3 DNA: TGTGCCAGCAGTTCCGGGACTATGTACCAAGAGACCCAGTACTTC. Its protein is CASSSGTMYQETQYF.

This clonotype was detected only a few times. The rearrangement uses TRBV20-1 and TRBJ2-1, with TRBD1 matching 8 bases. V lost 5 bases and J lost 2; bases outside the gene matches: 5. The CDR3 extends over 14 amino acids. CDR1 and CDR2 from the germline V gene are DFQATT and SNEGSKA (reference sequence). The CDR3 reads CSARTGQAYNEQFF. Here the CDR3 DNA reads TGCAGTGCTCGGACAGGGCAGGCCTACAATGAGCAGTTCTTC.

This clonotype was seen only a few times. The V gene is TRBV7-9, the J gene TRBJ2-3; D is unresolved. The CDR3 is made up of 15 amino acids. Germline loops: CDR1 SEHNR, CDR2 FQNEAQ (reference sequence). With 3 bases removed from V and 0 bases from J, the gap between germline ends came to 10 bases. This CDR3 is CASSLTRHSTDTQYF. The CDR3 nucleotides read TGTGCCAGCAGCTTGACCCGACACAGCACAGATACGCAGTATTTT.

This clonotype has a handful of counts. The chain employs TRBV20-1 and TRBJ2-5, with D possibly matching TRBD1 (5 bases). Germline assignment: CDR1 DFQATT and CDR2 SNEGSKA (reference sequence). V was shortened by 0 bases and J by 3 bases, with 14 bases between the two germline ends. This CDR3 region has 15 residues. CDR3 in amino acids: CSARDLYRKKETQYF. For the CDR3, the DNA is TGCAGTGCTAGAGATCTTTACAGGAAAAAAGAGACCCAGTACTTC.

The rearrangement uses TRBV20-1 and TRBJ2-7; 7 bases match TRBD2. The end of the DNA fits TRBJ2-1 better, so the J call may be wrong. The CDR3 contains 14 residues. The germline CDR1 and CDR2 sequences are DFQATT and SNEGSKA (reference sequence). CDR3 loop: CSAEREDTNNEQFF. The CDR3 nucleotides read TGCAGTGCGGAACGGGAGGATACTAACAATGAGCAGTTCTTC.

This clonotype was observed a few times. CDR3 loop: CASGRGAATEAFF. The DNA of the CDR3 is TGTGCCAGTGGGCGAGGGGCTGCCACTGAAGCTTTCTTT. V is TRBV12-3 or TRBV12-4 and J is TRBJ1-1; maybe TRBD1 (5 bases). This CDR3 spans 13 amino acids. The V end lost 9 bases, the J end lost 4 bases, and 15 bases lay between the germline ends.

The CDR3 here is CASSWDRESSNIQYF. CDR3 DNA: TGTGCCAGCAGCTGGGACAGGGAGTCCTCAAACATTCAGTACTTC. This chain uses TRBV5-6 with TRBJ2-4, with 9 bases lining up with TRBD1. Trimming cost V 3 bases and J 6 bases; bases outside gene matches: 7. CDR1 and CDR2 (germline): SGHDT, YYEEEE. The CDR3 has 15 residues.

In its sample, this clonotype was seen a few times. CDR3 nucleotides: TGTGCCAGCAGCGAGGACAGGGGGTATACCTACGAGCAGTACTTC. Protein sequence: CASSEDRGYTYEQYF. The gene calls are TRBV11-3 and TRBJ2-7, with 10 bases lining up with TRBD1. With 5 bases clipped from V and 2 bases from J, the junction kept 6 bases outside the gene matches. This CDR3 has 15 amino acids. The germline gives CDR1 SGHNT, CDR2 YENEEA.

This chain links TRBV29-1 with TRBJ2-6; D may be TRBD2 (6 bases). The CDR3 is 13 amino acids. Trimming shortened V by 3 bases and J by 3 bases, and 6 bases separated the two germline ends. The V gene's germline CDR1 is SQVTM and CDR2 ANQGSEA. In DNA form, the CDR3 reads TGCAGCGTTGAGGGGGGTGGGGCCAACGTCCTGACTTTC. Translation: CSVEGGGANVLTF.

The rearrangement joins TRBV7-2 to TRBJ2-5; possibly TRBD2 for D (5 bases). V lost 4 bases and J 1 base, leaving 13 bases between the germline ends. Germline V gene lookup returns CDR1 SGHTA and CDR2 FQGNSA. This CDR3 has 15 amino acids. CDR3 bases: TGTGCCAGCAGCTCTAGCTCTAGGATCCAAGAGACCCAGTACTTC. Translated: CASSSSSRIQETQYF.

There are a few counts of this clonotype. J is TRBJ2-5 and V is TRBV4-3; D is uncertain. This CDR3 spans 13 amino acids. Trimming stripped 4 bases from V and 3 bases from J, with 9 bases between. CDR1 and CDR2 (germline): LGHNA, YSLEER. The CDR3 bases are TGCGCCAGCAGCCCCGCTGAGGAAGAGACCCAGTACTTC. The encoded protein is CASSPAEEETQYF.

CDR3 nucleotides: TGTGCCAGCAGCATGACTAGCGGGACCGCCTACAATGAGCAGTTCTTC. Its protein product is CASSMTSGTAYNEQFF. The chain uses TRBV7-2 and TRBJ2-1; the match to TRBD2 covers 11 bases. There are 16 residues in the CDR3. V shed 5 bases, J shed 2 bases, and the junction held 5 bases outside the gene matches. Germline V gene sequence: CDR1 SGHTA, CDR2 FQGNSA.

The CDR3 coding sequence is TGCAGTGCCGCGAGCGGAAAGCAGTTCTTC. Its translation: CSAASGKQFF. This chain joins TRBV20-1 and TRBJ2-1; D is perhaps TRBD2 (5 bases). This CDR3 is built from 10 residues. Germline CDR1 DFQATT, CDR2 SNEGSKA (reference sequence). The V gene lost 6 bases and the J gene lost 11 bases, with 11 bases spanning the gap.

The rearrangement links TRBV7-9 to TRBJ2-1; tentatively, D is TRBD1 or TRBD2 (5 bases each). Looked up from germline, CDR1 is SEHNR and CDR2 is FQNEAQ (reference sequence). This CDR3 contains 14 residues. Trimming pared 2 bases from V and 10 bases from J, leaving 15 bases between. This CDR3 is CASSLISRDHEQFF. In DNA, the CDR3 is TGTGCCAGCAGCTTAATCTCCCGGGACCACGAGCAGTTCTTC.